Listed below are T cell receptor beta chains from one sample, sequenced in a study of T cell responses to AZD1222 COVID-19 vaccine. The data were produced by immunoSEQ multiplex PCR, yet TCRdb's version contains in-frame clones alone and is incomplete. The repertoire holds 70,000 or so clones, with 88% as singletons. The sequenced sample was peripheral blood, obtained on day 0 of AZD1222 vaccination. Receptors were obtained from an adult in good health. Both conserved end residues are part of each CDR3. A D gene is named only where the DNA matches it firmly. Clone size, where shown, is once, few, many, or a class for clones that have expanded.

v_call,cdr3_length,d_call,j_call,clone_size,cdr3_aa,cdr3_nt
TRBV7-6,15,-,TRBJ2-3,-,CASSFRGGVTDTQYF,TGTGCCAGCAGCTTTCGCGGGGGCGTCACAGATACGCAGTATTTT
TRBV30,18,TRBD1,TRBJ1-6,-,CAWRETGGPGSLGAPLHF,TGTGCCTGGAGGGAAACAGGGGGCCCGGGCTCCCTGGGAGCACCCCTCCACTTT
TRBV19,13,TRBD1,TRBJ2-4,-,CAKTGFSKNIQYF,TGTGCGAAGACAGGGTTTTCCAAAAACATTCAGTACTTC
TRBV27,16,TRBD2,TRBJ2-7,-,CASSPLAGGTSYEQYF,TGTGCCAGCAGTCCCCTAGCGGGAGGAACGTCCTACGAGCAGTACTTC
TRBV28,16,-,TRBJ2-7,-,CASSSRGGSGSYEQYF,TGTGCCAGCAGTTCGAGGGGGGGGTCGGGCTCCTACGAGCAGTACTTC
TRBV6-4,15,TRBD2,TRBJ2-1,-,CASSDSAGGYNEQFF,TGTGCCAGCAGTGACTCAGCGGGAGGCTACAATGAGCAGTTCTTC
TRBV4-1,13,-,TRBJ2-7,-,CASSQAGPYEQYF,TGCGCCAGCAGCCAAGCAGGGCCCTACGAGCAGTACTTC
TRBV19,16,TRBD1,TRBJ1-5,-,CASTTVDRGRRQPQHF,TGTGCCAGTACCACGGTGGACAGGGGACGTAGGCAGCCCCAGCATTTT
TRBV5-4,15,-,TRBJ2-1,-,CASSWDPSGLNEQFF,TGTGCCAGCAGCTGGGACCCCTCGGGCCTCAATGAGCAGTTCTTC
TRBV19,13,-,TRBJ1-6,-,CASSNREYSPLHF,TGTGCCAGTAGTAACAGGGAGTATTCACCCCTCCACTTT
TRBV7-2,14,TRBD1,TRBJ2-5,-,CASRLTGGQETQYF,TGTGCCAGCAGACTTACAGGGGGCCAAGAGACCCAGTACTTC
TRBV6-1,16,TRBD1,TRBJ1-6,-,CASSGKPGQANSPLHF,TGTGCCAGCAGTGGAAAGCCGGGACAGGCGAATTCACCCCTCCACTTT
TRBV28,16,-,TRBJ2-7,-,CASSLSNGRAPGEQYF,TGTGCCAGCAGTTTGTCGAATGGCCGGGCCCCCGGAGAGCAGTACTTC
TRBV28,15,-,TRBJ2-7,-,CASSLTPGVSYEQYF,TGTGCCAGCAGTCTAACCCCGGGGGTCTCCTACGAGCAGTACTTC
TRBV2,16,TRBD1,TRBJ2-7,once,CASSEIGTGRGYEQYF,TGTGCCAGCAGTGAGATAGGGACAGGAAGGGGCTACGAGCAGTACTTC
TRBV7-2,17,-,TRBJ2-7,-,CASSPTNAGLNFYEQYF,TGTGCCAGCAGCCCCACCAACGCAGGGCTTAATTTCTACGAGCAGTACTTC
TRBV15,17,TRBD1,TRBJ2-2,-,CATSRVQGARNTGELFF,TGTGCCACCAGCAGAGTACAGGGGGCTAGAAACACCGGGGAGCTGTTTTTT
TRBV9,14,-,TRBJ2-7,-,CASSFEQDRDEQYF,TGTGCCAGCAGTTTTGAACAAGACCGGGACGAGCAGTACTTC
TRBV27,14,-,TRBJ1-5,-,CASSYDSWGQPQHF,TGTGCCAGCAGTTACGACTCTTGGGGTCAGCCCCAGCATTTT
TRBV19,14,-,TRBJ2-5,-,CASSMGPNQETQYF,TGTGCCAGTAGTATGGGGCCAAACCAAGAGACCCAGTACTTC
TRBV4-2,16,-,TRBJ1-5,once,CASSQDGGTSNQPQHF,TGTGCCAGCAGCCAAGATGGCGGAACAAGCAATCAGCCCCAGCATTTT
TRBV27,15,-,TRBJ1-5,-,CASSHLGGGNQPQHF,TGTGCCAGCAGTCACCTCGGAGGGGGCAATCAGCCCCAGCATTTT
TRBV7-2,14,-,TRBJ1-2,-,CASSSSGANYGYTF,TGTGCCAGCAGCTCTTCAGGGGCCAACTATGGCTACACCTTC
TRBV5-6,12,-,TRBJ2-1,few,CASGTQRNEQFF,TGTGCCAGCGGGACTCAACGTAATGAGCAGTTCTTC
TRBV5-1,16,TRBD2,TRBJ2-3,-,CASSARLAGSLNTQYF,TGCGCCAGCAGCGCAAGACTAGCGGGATCTTTAAATACGCAGTATTTT
TRBV6-1,13,-,TRBJ1-5,-,CASSEATVRPQHF,TGTGCCAGCAGTGAAGCGACGGTCCGGCCCCAGCATTTT
TRBV10-1,15,-,TRBJ1-5,few,CASSGVRESGQPQHF,TGCGCCAGCAGTGGGGTCAGGGAATCTGGTCAGCCCCAGCATTTT
TRBV28,13,-,TRBJ1-1,-,CASRTDRNTEAFF,TGTGCCAGCAGAACAGACAGGAACACTGAAGCTTTCTTT
TRBV6-6,16,TRBD1,TRBJ2-7,-,CASSSLTGQGFHEQYF,TGTGCCAGCAGCTCCCTAACGGGACAGGGCTTCCACGAGCAGTACTTC
TRBV7-7,13,-,TRBJ2-5,-,CASTEGVQETQYF,TGTGCTAGCACCGAGGGAGTCCAAGAGACCCAGTACTTC
TRBV2,14,TRBD2,TRBJ2-3,-,CASSERTSLDTQYF,TGTGCCAGCAGTGAAAGGACTAGTCTCGATACGCAGTATTTT
TRBV10-3,16,TRBD1,TRBJ1-4,-,CAISEGQGVPNEKLFF,TGTGCCATCAGTGAGGGACAGGGAGTCCCTAATGAAAAACTGTTTTTT
TRBV5-8,13,-,TRBJ1-6,-,CASSSRVVTPLHF,TGTGCCAGCAGCTCCCGGGTTGTAACACCCCTCCACTTT
TRBV5-1,16,TRBD1,TRBJ1-2,-,CASSGRTGGINYGYTF,TGCGCCAGCAGCGGGAGGACAGGGGGGATTAACTATGGCTACACCTTC
TRBV6-5,14,-,TRBJ1-1,-,CASSPPNLNTEAFF,TGTGCCAGCAGTCCGCCAAACCTTAACACTGAAGCTTTCTTT
TRBV27,15,TRBD2,TRBJ2-7,-,CASRGAGGPTYEQYF,TGTGCCAGCAGGGGGGCGGGAGGGCCGACCTACGAGCAGTACTTC
TRBV7-9,15,-,TRBJ1-5,-,CASRGSSDPNQPQHF,TGTGCCAGCAGGGGATCGTCGGATCCTAATCAGCCCCAGCATTTT
TRBV7-2,18,TRBD2,TRBJ2-1,-,CASSWRGTSGGPYNEQFF,TGTGCCAGCAGCTGGCGGGGGACTAGCGGGGGCCCCTACAATGAGCAGTTCTTC
TRBV3-1/TRBV3-2,10,-,TRBJ2-5,-,CASSQETQYF,TGTGCCAGCAGCCAAGAGACCCAGTACTTC
TRBV5-1,15,-,TRBJ2-1,-,CASSLPRDNYNEQFF,TGCGCCAGCAGCTTACCTCGGGACAACTACAATGAGCAGTTCTTC
TRBV30,16,TRBD1,TRBJ1-2,-,CAWSTDRTLKNYGYTF,TGTGCCTGGAGTACGGACAGGACCCTAAAGAACTATGGCTACACCTTC
TRBV9,17,TRBD2,TRBJ2-3,-,CASSAGGGTSGTNTQYF,TGTGCCAGCAGCGCCGGAGGGGGGACTAGCGGCACGAATACGCAGTATTTT
TRBV7-9,15,TRBD1,TRBJ1-6,-,CASSLGQGAESPLHF,TGTGCCAGCAGCTTAGGGCAGGGGGCGGAATCACCCCTCCACTTT
TRBV19,15,-,TRBJ2-1,-,CASSIVQGSYNEQFF,TGTGCCAGTAGTATAGTTCAGGGCTCCTACAATGAGCAGTTCTTC
TRBV7-2,13,TRBD1,TRBJ2-7,-,CASSWTGKYEQYF,TGTGCCAGCAGCTGGACAGGGAAATACGAGCAGTACTTC
TRBV10-3,14,-,TRBJ2-1,few,CAISESLGSAEQFF,TGTGCCATCAGTGAGTCTCTTGGGAGCGCTGAGCAGTTCTTC
TRBV6-2/TRBV6-3,12,-,TRBJ1-1,once,CASSYIDTEAFF,TGTGCCAGCAGTTACATCGACACTGAAGCTTTCTTT
TRBV11-3,17,-,TRBJ2-2,-,CASSGGSDRPLAGELFF,TGTGCCAGCAGCGGAGGGTCCGACAGACCATTGGCCGGGGAGCTGTTTTTT
TRBV19,13,-,TRBJ1-1,-,CASSIGHGTEAFF,TGTGCCAGTAGTATCGGCCACGGCACTGAAGCTTTCTTT
TRBV7-2,15,-,TRBJ2-3,-,CASTSRGAQGDTQYF,TGTGCCAGCACATCGAGGGGGGCCCAGGGAGATACGCAGTATTTT
TRBV5-1,15,-,TRBJ2-5,-,CASSLPGLHQETQYF,TGCGCCAGCAGCCTACCGGGACTCCACCAAGAGACCCAGTACTTC
TRBV30,13,TRBD1,TRBJ1-4,-,CACWGQGSEKLFF,TGTGCCTGCTGGGGACAGGGAAGTGAAAAACTGTTTTTT
TRBV15,12,-,TRBJ2-1,-,CATSSRPGEQFF,TGTGCCACCAGCAGTAGGCCGGGTGAGCAGTTCTTC
TRBV28,15,TRBD1,TRBJ1-1,once,CASSLGTGGNTEAFF,TGTGCCAGCAGTTTAGGGACAGGGGGGAACACTGAAGCTTTCTTT
TRBV11-3,17,TRBD2,TRBJ2-3,-,CASSPRGSGGDTDTQYF,TGTGCCAGCAGCCCCCGGGGTAGCGGGGGAGACACAGATACGCAGTATTTT
TRBV6-2/TRBV6-3,14,-,TRBJ1-5,-,CASSYEGIGQPQHF,TGTGCCAGCAGTTACGAGGGGATAGGTCAGCCCCAGCATTTT
TRBV2,14,-,TRBJ2-5,-,CASSFSWGEETQYF,TGTGCCAGCAGTTTCTCCTGGGGGGAAGAGACCCAGTACTTC
TRBV28,16,-,TRBJ2-7,once,CASSTPRKGHSYEQYF,TGTGCCAGCAGCACCCCACGAAAAGGACACTCCTACGAGCAGTACTTC